The sequence of this TCR beta chain was determined in a study of shared clonotypes between healthy human individuals. Findings and caveats of the study: It was only blood that was sampled, and tissue repertoires likely differ.

TCRdb's table, derived via immunoSEQ multiplex PCR, lists solely in-frame clones and lacks some. Among fewer than 850,000 clones, 90% to 98% were seen once, and the ten largest hold roughly 0.23%. In this sample, this clone turned up once. What it binds is unknown. From germline, CDR1 is SGHAT and CDR2 FQNNGV. Deletions cut 5 bases from V and 3 bases from J, with 14 bases between. There are 15 residues in the CDR3. CD45RO-negative, CCR7-positively selected cells formed the naive CD8 fraction, excluding terminally differentiated effector memory CD45RA+ cells. The chain is built from TRBV11-2 and TRBJ2-1, with D possibly TRBD2 on 6 matching bases. Specimen: naive CD8+ T cells sorted from blood. The source of this sequence is a man aged 25-40 years in good health. The CDR3 here is CASSPGLSNYNEQFF. The CDR3, as DNA: TGTGCCAGCAGCCCCGGACTATCTAACTACAATGAGCAGTTCTTC.